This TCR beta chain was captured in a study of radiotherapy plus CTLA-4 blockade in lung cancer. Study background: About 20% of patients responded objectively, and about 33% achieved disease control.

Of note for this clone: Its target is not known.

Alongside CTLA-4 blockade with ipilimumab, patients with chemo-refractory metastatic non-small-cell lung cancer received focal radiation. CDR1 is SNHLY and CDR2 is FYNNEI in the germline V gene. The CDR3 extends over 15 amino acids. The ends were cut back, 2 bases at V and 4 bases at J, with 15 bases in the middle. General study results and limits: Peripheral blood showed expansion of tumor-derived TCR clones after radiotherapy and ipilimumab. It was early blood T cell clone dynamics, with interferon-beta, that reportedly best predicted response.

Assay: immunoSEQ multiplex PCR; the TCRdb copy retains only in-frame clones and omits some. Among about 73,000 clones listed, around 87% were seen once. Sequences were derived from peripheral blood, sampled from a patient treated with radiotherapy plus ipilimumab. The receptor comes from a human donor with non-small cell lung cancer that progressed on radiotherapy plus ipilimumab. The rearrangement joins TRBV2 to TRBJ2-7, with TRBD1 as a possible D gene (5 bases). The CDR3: CASSELGARGYEQYV. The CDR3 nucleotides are TGTGCCAGCAGTGAATTAGGGGCCCGTGGATACGAGCAGTACGTC.